This T cell receptor beta chain was retrieved from a study of T cells in Graves' hyperthyroidism and ophthalmopathy. Study-wide results and limits: Ophthalmopathy got predicted by the model a median about 6.5 months before its onset. The authors' 13 V-J model separated ophthalmopathy from stable hyperthyroidism.

This clonotype showed up just a few times. What it binds is not known. The trim removed 8 bases at V and 2 bases at J, leaving 5 bases unmatched. The CDR3 sequence is 14 residues long. In germline, CDR1 is SNHLY, CDR2 FYNNEI. Researchers took RNA transcripts and amplified the TCR beta CDR3 regions from them. HTBI primers were the set used in a first-round RT-PCR of the TCR CDR3. TCRdb ran MiXCR on the multiplex PCR reads and lists one entry per CDR3 protein. This sample has 340,000 or so distinct CDR3 sequences; around 17% occur once, and the top ten carry around 35%. The study left out patients who had uncontrolled infection, other autoimmune disease, pregnancy or lactation. Out of around 10 ml of fresh peripheral blood came the PBMCs.

The chain couples TRBV2 to TRBJ1-5; 8 bases agree with TRBD1. The specimen was blood. This TCR derives from a man younger than 40 with Graves' hyperthyroidism. The CDR3 region is CASGMDRGNQPQHF. Written as DNA, the CDR3 is TGTGCCAGCGGTATGGACAGGGGCAATCAGCCCCAGCATTTT. Full variable domain (rest looked up from reference TRBV2 and TRBJ1-5): EPEVTQTPSHQVTQMGQEVILRCVPISNHLYFYWYRQILGQKVEFLVSFYNNEISEKSEIFDDQFSVERPDGSNFTLKIRSTKLEDSAMYFCASGMDRGNQPQHFGDGTRLSIL.